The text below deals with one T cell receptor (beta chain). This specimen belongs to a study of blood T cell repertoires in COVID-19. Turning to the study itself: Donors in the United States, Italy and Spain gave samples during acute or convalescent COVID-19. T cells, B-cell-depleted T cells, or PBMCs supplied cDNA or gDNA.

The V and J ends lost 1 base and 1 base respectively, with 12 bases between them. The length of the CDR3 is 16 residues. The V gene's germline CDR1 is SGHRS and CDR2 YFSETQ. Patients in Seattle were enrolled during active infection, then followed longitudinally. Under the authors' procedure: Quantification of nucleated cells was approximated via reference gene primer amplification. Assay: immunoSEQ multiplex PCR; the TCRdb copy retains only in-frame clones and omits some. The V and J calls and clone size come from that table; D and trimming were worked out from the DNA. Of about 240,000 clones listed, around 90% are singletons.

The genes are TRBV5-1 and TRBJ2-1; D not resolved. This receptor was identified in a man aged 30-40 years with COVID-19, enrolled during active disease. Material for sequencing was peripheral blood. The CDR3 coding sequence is TGCGCCAGCAGCTTGATAGACTTGAATTCCTACAATGAGCAGTTCTTC. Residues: CASSLIDLNSYNEQFF. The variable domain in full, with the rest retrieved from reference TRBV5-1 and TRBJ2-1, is KAGVTQTPRYLIKTRGQQVTLSCSPISGHRSVSWYQQTPGQGLQFLFEYFSETQRNKGNFPGRFSGRQFSNSRSEMNVSTLELGDSALYLCASSLIDLNSYNEQFFGPGTRLTVL.